The entry below gives a single TCR beta chain sequence along with its context. Its antigen is unknown. These data belong to a study of T cell repertoires in cytomegalovirus infection. CDR3 length: 16 amino acids. V dropped 3 bases and J dropped 0 bases, with 11 bases sitting between them. In germline, CDR1 is SNHLY, CDR2 FYNNEI. TCRdb recomputed calls from the reads with MiXCR, one row per CDR3 protein. Of roughly 90,000 distinct CDR3 sequences listed, about 29% are singletons. V gene TRBV2 combines with J gene TRBJ2-2; the D gene is possibly TRBD1 (6 bases). The sequence derives from a human donor in good health (CMV status not recorded). Some clones in this sample may be carry-over from other donors' samples. The sample consisted of CD8+ T cells from cultured PBMCs, taken from culture after CMV antigen stimulation. The chain's CDR3 is CASSDQGGANTGELFF. CDR3 DNA sequence: TGTGCCAGCAGTGATCAAGGGGGTGCGAACACCGGGGAGCTGTTTTTT.